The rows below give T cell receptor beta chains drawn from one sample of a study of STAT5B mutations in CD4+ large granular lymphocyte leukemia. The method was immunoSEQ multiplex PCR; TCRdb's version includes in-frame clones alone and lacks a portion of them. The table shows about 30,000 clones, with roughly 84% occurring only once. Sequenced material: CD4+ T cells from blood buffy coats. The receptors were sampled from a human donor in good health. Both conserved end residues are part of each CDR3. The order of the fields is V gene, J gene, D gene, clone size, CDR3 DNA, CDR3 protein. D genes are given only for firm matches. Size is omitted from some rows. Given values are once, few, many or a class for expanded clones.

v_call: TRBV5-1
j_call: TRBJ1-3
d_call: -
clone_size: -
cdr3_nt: TGCGCCAGCAGCTTAAATCATCCGTCAAACACCATATATTTT
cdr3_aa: CASSLNHPSNTIYF

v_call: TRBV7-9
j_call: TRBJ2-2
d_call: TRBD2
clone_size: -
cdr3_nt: TGTGCCAGCAGCCCTAGCGGGGGGAAGACCGGGGAGCTGTTTTTT
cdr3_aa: CASSPSGGKTGELFF

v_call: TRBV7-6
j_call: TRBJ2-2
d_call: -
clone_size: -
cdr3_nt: TGTGCCAGCAGCTTAGTGGGCAGAAACACCGGGGAGCTGTTTTTT
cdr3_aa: CASSLVGRNTGELFF

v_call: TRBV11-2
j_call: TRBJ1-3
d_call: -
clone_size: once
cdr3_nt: TGTGCCAGCAGCCCCAACGGACTTTTCGGAAACACCATATATTTT
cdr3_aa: CASSPNGLFGNTIYF

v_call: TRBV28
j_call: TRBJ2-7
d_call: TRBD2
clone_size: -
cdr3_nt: TGTGCCAGCACCTCGGGGGGGGGATGGGGTACCGAGCAGTACTTC
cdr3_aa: CASTSGGGWGTEQYF

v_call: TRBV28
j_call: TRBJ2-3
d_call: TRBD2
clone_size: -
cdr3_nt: TGTGCCAGCATCGGTAAACTAGCGAGGGGCACAGATACGCAGTATTTT
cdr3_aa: CASIGKLARGTDTQYF

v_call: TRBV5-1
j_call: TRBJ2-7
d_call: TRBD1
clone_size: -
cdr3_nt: TGCGCCAGCAGCCCCGGGACAGGGGAAGGCGAGCAGTACTTC
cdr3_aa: CASSPGTGEGEQYF

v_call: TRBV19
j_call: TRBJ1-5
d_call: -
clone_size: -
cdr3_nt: TGTGCCAGCCAAAATTGGGGTCAGCCGAATCAGCCCCAGCATTTT
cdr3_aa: CASQNWGQPNQPQHF

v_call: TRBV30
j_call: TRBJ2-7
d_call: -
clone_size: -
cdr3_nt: TGTGCCTGGAGTGGACAGGTGAGATCCTACGAGCAGTACTTC
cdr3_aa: CAWSGQVRSYEQYF

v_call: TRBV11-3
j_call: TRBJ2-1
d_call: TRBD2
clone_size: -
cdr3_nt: TGTGCCAGCAGCTCCGGACTAGCGGGAATCAATGAGCAGTTCTTC
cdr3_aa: CASSSGLAGINEQFF

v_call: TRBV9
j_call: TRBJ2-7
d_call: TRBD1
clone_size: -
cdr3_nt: TGTGCCAGCAGCCCCACAGGGGGAAGTTTATACGAGCAGTACTTC
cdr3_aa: CASSPTGGSLYEQYF

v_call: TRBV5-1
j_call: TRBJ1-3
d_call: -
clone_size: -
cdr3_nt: TGCGCCAGCAGCCAGGATGAGCTAGGGCCTGGAAACACCATATATTTT
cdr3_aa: CASSQDELGPGNTIYF

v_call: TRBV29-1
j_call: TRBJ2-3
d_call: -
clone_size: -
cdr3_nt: TGCAGCGTGGGGGCAAACTTGGGAGATACGCAGTATTTT
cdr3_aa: CSVGANLGDTQYF

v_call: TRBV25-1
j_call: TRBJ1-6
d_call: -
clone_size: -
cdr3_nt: TGTGCCAGCAGTGAATCAACACGTTCACCCCTCCACTTT
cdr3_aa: CASSESTRSPLHF

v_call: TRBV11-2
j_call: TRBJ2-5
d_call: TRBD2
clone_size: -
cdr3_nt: TGTGCCAGCAGCATAACTAGCGGGAGGGGACAAGAGACCCAGTACTTC
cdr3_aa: CASSITSGRGQETQYF

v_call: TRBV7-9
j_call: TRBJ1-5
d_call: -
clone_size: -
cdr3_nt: TGTGCCAGCAGCTTAGGGCAAAATCAGCCCCAGCATTTT
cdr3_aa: CASSLGQNQPQHF

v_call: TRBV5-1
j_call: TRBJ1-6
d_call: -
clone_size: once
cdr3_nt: TGCGCCAGCAGTCTTAGCCCCGCCCGTGGACTCTCTTCGGCCCTCCACTTT
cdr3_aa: CASSLSPARGLSSALHF

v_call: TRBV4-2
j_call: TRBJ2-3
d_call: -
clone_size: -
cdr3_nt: TGTGCCAGCAGCCAAGGTTCTGGGGATACGCAGTATTTT
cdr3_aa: CASSQGSGDTQYF

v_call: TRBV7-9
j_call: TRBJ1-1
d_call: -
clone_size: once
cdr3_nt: TGTGCCAGCAGCTTAAAGGGGGGACTTTCTGTGAACACTGAAGCTTTCTTT
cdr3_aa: CASSLKGGLSVNTEAFF

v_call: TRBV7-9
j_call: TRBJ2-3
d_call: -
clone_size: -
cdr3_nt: TGTGCCAGCAGCTTAGCGCCGGGATTTAGCACAGATACGCAGTATTTT
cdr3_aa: CASSLAPGFSTDTQYF

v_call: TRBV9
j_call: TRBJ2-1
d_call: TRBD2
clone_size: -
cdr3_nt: TGTGCCAGCAGCGCCGGGACTAGCGGCGTCATCGAGCAGTTCTTC
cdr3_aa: CASSAGTSGVIEQFF

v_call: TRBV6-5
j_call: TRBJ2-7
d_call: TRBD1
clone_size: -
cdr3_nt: TGTGCCAGCAGTTACGACGCCCTGGACAGGGGACAGTACTTC
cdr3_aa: CASSYDALDRGQYF

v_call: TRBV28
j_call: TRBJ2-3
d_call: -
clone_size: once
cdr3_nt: TGTGCCAGCGGATGGCTAACAGATACGCAGTATTTT
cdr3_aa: CASGWLTDTQYF

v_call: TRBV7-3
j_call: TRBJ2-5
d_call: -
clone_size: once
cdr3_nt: TGTGCCAGCTCGGACGGACAACAAGAGACCCAGTACTTC
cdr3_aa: CASSDGQQETQYF

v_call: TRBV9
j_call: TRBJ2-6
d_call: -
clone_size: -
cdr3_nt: TGTGCCAGCAGGAGAAGCGGTGGGCAGGTATCCTCTGGGGCCAACGTCCTGACTTTC
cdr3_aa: CASRRSGGQVSSGANVLTF

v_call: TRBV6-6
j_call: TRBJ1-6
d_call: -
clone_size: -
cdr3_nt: TGTGCCAGCAGTTACAAGGCGGCGGATTCACCCCTCCACTTT
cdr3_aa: CASSYKAADSPLHF

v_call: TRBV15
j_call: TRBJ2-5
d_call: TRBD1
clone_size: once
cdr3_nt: TGTGCCACCAGCAGAGCTCCCAGGACAGGGGGCTGGATGACCCAGTACTTC
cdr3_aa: CATSRAPRTGGWMTQYF

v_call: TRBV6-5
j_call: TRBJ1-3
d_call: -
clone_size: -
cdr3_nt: TGTGCCAGCAGTTACTCGGAGGGCGGAAACACCATATATTTT
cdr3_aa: CASSYSEGGNTIYF

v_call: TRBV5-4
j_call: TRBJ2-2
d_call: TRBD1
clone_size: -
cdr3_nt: TGTGCCAGCAGCTTTCCGGGACAGGGTGTCACCGGGGAGCTGTTTTTT
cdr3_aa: CASSFPGQGVTGELFF